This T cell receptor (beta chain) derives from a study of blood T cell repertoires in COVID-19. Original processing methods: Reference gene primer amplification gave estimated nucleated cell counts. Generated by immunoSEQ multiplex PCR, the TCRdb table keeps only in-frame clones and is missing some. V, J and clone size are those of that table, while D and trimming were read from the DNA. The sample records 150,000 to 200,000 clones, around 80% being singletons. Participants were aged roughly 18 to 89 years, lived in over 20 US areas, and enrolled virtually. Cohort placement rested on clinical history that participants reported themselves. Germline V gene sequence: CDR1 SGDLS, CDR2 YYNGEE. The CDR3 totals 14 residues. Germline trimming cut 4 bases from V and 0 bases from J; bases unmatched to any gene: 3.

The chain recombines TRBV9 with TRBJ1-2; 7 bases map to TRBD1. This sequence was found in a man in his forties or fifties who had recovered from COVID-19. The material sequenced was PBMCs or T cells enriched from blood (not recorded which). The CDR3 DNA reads TGTGCCAGCAGCCAGACAGGGACTAACTATGGCTACACCTTC. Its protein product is CASSQTGTNYGYTF.